This TCR beta chain was observed in a study of vaccination and CD4 T cells after COVID-19. Study in general: Control cultures used a CEFX viral epitope pool, an HIV-1 Nef peptide pool, or no peptide. Study observations and caveats: Convalescent patients were relatively few, and early post-infection timepoints were missing.

Trimming took 4 bases from V and 6 from J; bases not matched to a gene: 6. The CDR3 has 13 amino acids. Germline lookup yields CDR1 DFQATT and CDR2 SNEGSKA (reference sequence). About this clonotype itself: As yet, its antigen is unknown.

The Oncomine TCR Beta short-read assay sequenced DNA from cultured CD4+ T cells. TCRdb passed the PCR reads through MiXCR, listing each CDR3 protein once. The data hold several thousand distinct CDR3 sequences, with 30% to 45% observed a single time. The treatment denotes: approximately nine-day PBMC culture with coronavirus spike peptide pools or control peptides (ViraFEST assay). One should note that the unexposed donor's CD4+ T cells were collected before the COVID-19 pandemic (2011-2018). Negative selection separated CD4+ T cells from roughly eleven-day cultures. Sample: CD4+ T cells from blood, cultured in vitro. The TCR comes from a human donor in good health. The chain couples TRBV20-1 to TRBJ1-5, with 7 bases identical to TRBD1. CDR3 in amino acids: CSAIDRVGQPQHF. CDR3 DNA: TGCAGTGCTATTGACAGGGTCGGTCAGCCCCAGCATTTT.